This record concerns one T cell receptor beta chain sequence. The table came from immunoSEQ multiplex PCR; TCRdb's copy has only in-frame clones and leaves some out. The table includes more than 14,000 clones, less than 80% detected once. The data originate from a study of PD-1 blockade in classical Hodgkin lymphoma. Relapses following autologous stem cell transplantation were seen in all patients, with brentuximab vedotin exposure varying. The source of this sequence is a human donor with classical Hodgkin lymphoma. The starting material was peripheral blood mononuclear cells (PBMCs), obtained at baseline.

CDR3 loop: CASSLDSRAGYTF. The CDR3 region has the DNA TGCGCCAGCAGCTTGGATAGCAGGGCGGGCTACACCTTC. The chain joins TRBV5-1 to TRBJ1-2; D possibly corresponds to TRBD1 (5 bases). The CDR3 totals 13 residues. CDR1 and CDR2 (germline): SGHRS, YFSETQ. Trimming pared 0 bases from V and 8 bases from J, leaving 11 bases between.